This entry is about one T cell receptor (beta chain). The data stem from a study of OX40 agonist ivuxolimab in advanced cancers. At the level of the study: Prior anti-PD-1, anti-PD-L1 or anti-CTLA-4 therapy was allowed; about 39% had some.

The protocol was immunoSEQ multiplex PCR, while the TCRdb copy is restricted to in-frame clones and leaves out a portion. Here the sample spans 80,000 or so clones, around 85% being singletons. The germline V and J ends were trimmed by 0 bases and 7 bases, with 10 bases remaining between them. CDR3 length: 13 amino acids. Germline lookup yields CDR1 SGHAT and CDR2 FQNNGV. The chain uses TRBV11-2 and TRBJ2-7, with a tentative D call TRBD2 (5 bases). The source is an adult with an advanced solid tumor such as melanoma, head and neck, liver or kidney cancer. The material was CD4+ or CD8+ T cells sorted from blood, obtained in a trial of the OX40 agonist ivuxolimab. CDR3: CASSLEGAGEQYF. CDR3 DNA sequence: TGTGCCAGCAGCTTAGAAGGTGCGGGTGAGCAGTACTTC.